This record concerns one T cell receptor (beta chain) sequence. The data are from a study of control samples from healthy donors and cancer patients. Between the trimmed V and J ends, which lost 5 bases and 4 bases, there was a span of 9 bases. This CDR3 is 13 amino acids long. Germline V gives CDR1 LNHDA, CDR2 SQIVND (reference sequence). Sequencing was performed with immunoSEQ multiplex PCR; in TCRdb, only in-frame clones are kept and a portion is missing. The data show roughly 55,000 clones, with about 96% seen just once and 0.9% to 1.2% held by the top ten. This clonotype was sampled from a woman under 30 in good health. The chain employs TRBV19 and TRBJ1-5; no clear D gene. Input material: blood. The CDR3 region is CASSDTINQPQHF. In DNA, the CDR3 is TGTGCCAGTAGTGACACAATTAATCAGCCCCAGCATTTT.